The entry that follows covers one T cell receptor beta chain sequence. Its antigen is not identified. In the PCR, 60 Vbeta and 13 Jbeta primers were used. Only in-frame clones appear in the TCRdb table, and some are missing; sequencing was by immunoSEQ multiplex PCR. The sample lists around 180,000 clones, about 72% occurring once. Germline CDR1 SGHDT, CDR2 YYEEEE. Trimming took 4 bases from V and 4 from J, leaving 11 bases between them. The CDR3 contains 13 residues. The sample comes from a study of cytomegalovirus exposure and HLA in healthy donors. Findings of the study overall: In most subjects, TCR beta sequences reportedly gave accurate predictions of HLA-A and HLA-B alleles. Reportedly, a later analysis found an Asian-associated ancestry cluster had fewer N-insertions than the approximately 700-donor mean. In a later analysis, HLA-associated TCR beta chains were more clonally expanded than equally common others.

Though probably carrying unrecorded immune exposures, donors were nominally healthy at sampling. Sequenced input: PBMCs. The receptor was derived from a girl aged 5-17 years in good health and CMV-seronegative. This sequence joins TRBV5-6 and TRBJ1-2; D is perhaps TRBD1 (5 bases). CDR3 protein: CASSEAQGYGYTF. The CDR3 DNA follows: TGTGCCAGCAGCGAAGCCCAGGGCTATGGCTACACCTTC. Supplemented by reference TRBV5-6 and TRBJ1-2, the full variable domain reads DAGVTQSPTHLIKTRGQQVTLRCSPKSGHDTVSWYQQALGQGPQFIFQYYEEEERQRGNFPDRFSGHQFPNYSSELNVNALLLGDSALYLCASSEAQGYGYTFGSGTRLTVV.